This T cell receptor beta chain is from a study of PD-1 blockade in classical Hodgkin lymphoma. Repertoires were generated with immunoSEQ multiplex PCR, while TCRdb's copy carries only in-frame clones and drops some. The sample shows roughly 31,000 clones, about 71% of them seen only once. General study findings and limits: The drivers behind the repertoire differences, possibly disease activity or prior therapy, remain undefined. Patients who began taking nivolumab under 1 year after ASCT were left out.

Exposure to brentuximab vedotin varied, and each patient had relapsed following autologous stem cell transplantation. Unmatched junction bases numbered 6, after V lost 5 bases and J lost 1 base. The CDR3 covers 15 residues. Per germline, CDR1 SGHNT and CDR2 YENEEA. About this clone itself: Its antigen is as yet unknown.

The specimen was peripheral blood mononuclear cells (PBMCs), collected before the second cycle of nivolumab. The clonotype comes from a human donor with classical Hodgkin lymphoma. The chain employs TRBV11-3 and TRBJ2-7; 9 bases are a match to TRBD1. DNA for the CDR3: TGTGCCAGCAGCAACCAGGGACAGGGATCCTACGAGCAGTACTTC. This encodes CASSNQGQGSYEQYF.